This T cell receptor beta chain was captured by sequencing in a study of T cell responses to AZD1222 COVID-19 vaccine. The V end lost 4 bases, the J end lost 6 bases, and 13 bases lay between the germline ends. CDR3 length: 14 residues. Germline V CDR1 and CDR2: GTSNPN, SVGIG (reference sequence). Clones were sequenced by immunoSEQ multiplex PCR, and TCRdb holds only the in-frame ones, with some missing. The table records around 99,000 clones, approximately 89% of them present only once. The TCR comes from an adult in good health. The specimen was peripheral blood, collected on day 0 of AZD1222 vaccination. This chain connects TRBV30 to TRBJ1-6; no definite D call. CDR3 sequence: CAWTRYAGNSPLHF. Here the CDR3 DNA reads TGTGCCTGGACCAGATATGCGGGTAATTCACCCCTCCACTTT.